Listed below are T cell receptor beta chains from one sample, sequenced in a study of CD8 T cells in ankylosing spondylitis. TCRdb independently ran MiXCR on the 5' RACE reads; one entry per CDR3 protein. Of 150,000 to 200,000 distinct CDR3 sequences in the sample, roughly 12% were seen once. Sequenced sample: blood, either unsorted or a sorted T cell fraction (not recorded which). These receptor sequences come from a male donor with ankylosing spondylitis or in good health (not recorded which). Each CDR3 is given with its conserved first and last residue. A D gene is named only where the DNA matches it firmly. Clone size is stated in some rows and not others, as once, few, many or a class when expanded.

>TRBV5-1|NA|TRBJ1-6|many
TGCGCCAGCAGCTTCGACGCAAGTAATTCACCCCTCCACTTT
CASSFDASNSPLHF
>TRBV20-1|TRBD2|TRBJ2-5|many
TGCAGTGCTACGGAACTAGCGGAACAAGAGACCCAGTACTTC
CSATELAEQETQYF
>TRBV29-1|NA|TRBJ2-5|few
TGCAGCGCCCGAGCCACAGGCCAAGAGACCCAGTACTTC
CSARATGQETQYF
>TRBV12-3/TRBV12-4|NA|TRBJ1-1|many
TGTGCCAGCAGCCGTGAACACAGGGAGGCCGCTTTCTTT
CASSREHREAAFF
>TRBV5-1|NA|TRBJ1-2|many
TGCGCCAGCAGCTTGGTACTGGGCAGGGTAGTTGATGGCTACACCTTC
CASSLVLGRVVDGYTF
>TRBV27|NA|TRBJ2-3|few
TGTGCCAGCAAGGACCTCGCCACAGATACGCAGTATTTT
CASKDLATDTQYF
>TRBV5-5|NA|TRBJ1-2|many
TGTGCCAGCAGCTTGGGGTACCTGGAGGGCTACACCTTC
CASSLGYLEGYTF
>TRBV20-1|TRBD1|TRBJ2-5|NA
TGCAGTGCTAGAGGACAGGGGACCCAAGAGACCCAGTACTTC
CSARGQGTQETQYF
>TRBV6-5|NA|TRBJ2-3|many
TGTGCCAGCAGTTACGCCGCGGGCTATAGCACAGATACGCAGTATTTT
CASSYAAGYSTDTQYF
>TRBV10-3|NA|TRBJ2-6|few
TGTGCCATCAGTGAGTCATGGAGCTCTGGGGCCAACGTCCTGACTTTC
CAISESWSSGANVLTF
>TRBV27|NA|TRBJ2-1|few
TGTGCCAGCTCCTCGATACAACCTTTTTACAATGAGCAGTTCTTC
CASSSIQPFYNEQFF
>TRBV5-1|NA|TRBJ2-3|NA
TGCGCCAGCAGCTTGGAGTGTACAGATACGCAGTATTTT
CASSLECTDTQYF
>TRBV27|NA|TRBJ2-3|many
TGTGCCAGCATGTCAGACAGCACAGATACGCAGTATTTT
CASMSDSTDTQYF
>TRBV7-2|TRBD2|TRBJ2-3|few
TGTGCCAGCAGCTTAGCGGGGATAGGGAGGGCAGATACGCAGTATTTT
CASSLAGIGRADTQYF
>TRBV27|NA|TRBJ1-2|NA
TGTGCCAGCAGTTTATCTTATCGGGATAACGAGGGTGGCTACACCTTC
CASSLSYRDNEGGYTF
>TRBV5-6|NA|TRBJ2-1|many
TGTGCCAGCAGCTTGGGAACAGGGAAGGTTGAGCAGTTCTTC
CASSLGTGKVEQFF
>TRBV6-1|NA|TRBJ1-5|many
TGTGCCAGCAGGGACTATACCGTTCAGCCCCAGCATTTT
CASRDYTVQPQHF
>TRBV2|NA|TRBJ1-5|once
TGTGCCAGCAGTGAGTCCTGGCACACGAGTCAGCCCCAGCATTTT
CASSESWHTSQPQHF
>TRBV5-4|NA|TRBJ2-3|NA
TGTGCCAGCAGCTTGGTGCAGACCCAGTTGGGGGGACGCACAGATACGCAGTATTTT
CASSLVQTQLGGRTDTQYF
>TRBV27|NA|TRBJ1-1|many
TGTGCCAGCGGGGGCAGGGCCAAGAACACTGAAGCTTTCTTT
CASGGRAKNTEAFF
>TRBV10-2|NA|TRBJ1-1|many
TGCGCCAGCAGTCCCGGGGTCAGGGGCGCTGAAGCTTTCTTT
CASSPGVRGAEAFF
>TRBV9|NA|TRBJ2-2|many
TGTGCCAGCAGCGTAGCTCTGCGGGCGAACACCGGGGAGCTGTTTTTT
CASSVALRANTGELFF
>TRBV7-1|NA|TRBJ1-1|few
TGTGCCAGCAGCCACTTAAAGGGGGTAGCTTTCTTT
CASSHLKGVAFF
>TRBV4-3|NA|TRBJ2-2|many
TGCGCCAGCAGCGAGACTACTAACACCGGGGAGCTGTTTTTT
CASSETTNTGELFF
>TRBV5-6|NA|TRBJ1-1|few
TGTGCCAGCAGCTGGCGGGGAGGTACCGGCACTGAAGCTTTCTTT
CASSWRGGTGTEAFF
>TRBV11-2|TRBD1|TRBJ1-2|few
TGTGCCAGCAGCCTGACAGGGGCTGACTATGGCTACACCTTC
CASSLTGADYGYTF
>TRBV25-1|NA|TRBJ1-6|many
TGTGCCAGCAGTGAAGGCAGGCTCGGACCCCTCCACTTT
CASSEGRLGPLHF